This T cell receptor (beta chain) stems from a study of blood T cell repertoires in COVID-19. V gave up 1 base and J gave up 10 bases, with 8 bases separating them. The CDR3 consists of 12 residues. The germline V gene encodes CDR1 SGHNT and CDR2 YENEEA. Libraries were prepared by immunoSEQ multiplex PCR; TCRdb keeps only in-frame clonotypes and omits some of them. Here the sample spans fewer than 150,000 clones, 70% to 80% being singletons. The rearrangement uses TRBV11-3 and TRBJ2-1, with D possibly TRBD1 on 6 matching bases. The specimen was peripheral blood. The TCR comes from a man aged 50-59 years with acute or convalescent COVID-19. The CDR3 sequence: CASSLVRGEQFF. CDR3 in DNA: TGTGCCAGCAGCTTAGTCAGGGGAGAGCAGTTCTTC.